This TCR beta chain was sequenced for a study of regulatory T cells in long-lasting Graves disease (dated by TCRdb to about 2021). Study-wide context: Antithyroid drugs had been taken for less than 3 months by newly diagnosed Graves' disease patients. The study took place in China and was registered as a clinical trial. A total of some 33 samples were covered by TCR sequencing, comprising about 13 persistent and about 20 newly diagnosed Graves' disease patients. This study used TCR sequencing and RNA sequencing of peripheral blood to compare persistent Graves' disease patients against newly diagnosed Graves' disease patients. Paper-wide results and their limitations: Compared with newly diagnosed patients, persistent Graves' disease patients had lower TCR Shannon entropy and fewer highly expanded clones, which suggests clonal expansion. As a limitation, the authors acknowledged that the small sample size may reduce accuracy. Only the TCR beta chain was sequenced and analyzed. The study examined only peripheral blood because the primary lesion, thyroid tissue, could not be accessed. TRBV28, TRBJ1-2 and TRBJ2-5 were preferentially used in persistent disease, while TRBV20-1 and TRBJ2-1 were favored in newly diagnosed disease. More public clonotypes were shared among persistent patients (over 2,500) than among newly diagnosed patients (roughly 1,000).

The sample's time point label, in plain terms: newly diagnosed GD, antithyroid drugs for less than 3 months. RNA was extracted from PBMCs in TRIzol for both TCR sequencing and RNA sequencing. Graves' disease was diagnosed according to American Thyroid Association guidelines. The patients came from an endocrinology department in Xi'an, China. Each patient gave roughly 8.4 milliliters of peripheral blood, collected in an EDTA anticoagulant tube. Ficoll Paque Plus density gradient separation was used to isolate PBMCs, and no further T cell sorting was done. An Agilent 2100 Bioanalyzer and agarose gel were used to assess RNA quality, and a NanoDrop 2000 was used to measure RNA concentration. A note on this clonotype: It has no known antigen specificity. The record has no base qualities; no much larger clone is one base away.

The library was made by multiplex PCR. Data came from an Illumina HiSeq 4000. CDR3 regions were amplified by Arm-PCR with iRepertoire HTBI primers to construct TCR beta libraries. Before sequencing, the PCR products went through gel purification. Concerning the study's data processing: Gene usage analysis of CDR3 amino acid clonotypes relied on the roughly 60 TRBV and about 15 TRBJ segments identified across samples. Filtered high-quality paired reads were merged into contigs using COPE and FqMerger. Contigs were aligned with BLAST to IMGT TRBV, TRBD and TRBJ reference genes, and CDR3 was defined per IMGT. Any clonotype with a frequency above 0.1% was counted as a highly expanded clone. Shannon entropy served as the measure of repertoire diversity, while the Gini coefficient captured V-J evenness. A clonotype was considered public if more than one individual shared it. TCRdb ran its own pipeline on the public reads, namely fastp trimming at Q25 and MiXCR clone calling, and kept in-frame beta chains. Each CDR3 protein appears once, grouped with its most common genes and DNA. The V and J calls come from TCRdb's annotation, not from the publication. This sample holds under 450,000 distinct CDR3 sequences; 10% to 15% were observed only once. The ten largest make up approximately 20% of the sample.

The germline V gene encodes CDR1 SGDLS and CDR2 YYNGEE. The V end loses 3 bases and the J end loses 6 bases, and a stretch of 18 bases separates them. The CDR3, from cysteine to phenylalanine, totals 16 residues. CDR3 DNA only is kept here, 48 bases in frame from base 1. In addition, the sample was reused for a study of T cells in Graves' hyperthyroidism and ophthalmopathy. That second publication adds: Graves' hyperthyroidism was defined as stable when no progression to ophthalmopathy occurred over 18 months of follow-up. Hyperthyroidism patients were newly diagnosed, with disease duration under 2 months, and aged 18 to 65 years. Any patient with an uncontrolled infection, another autoimmune disease, pregnancy or lactation was excluded. Diagnoses were based on clinical symptoms, serum thyroxine and TRAb, thyroid ultrasound and orbital computed tomography. The TCR CDR3 was subjected to a first round of RT-PCR using the HTBI primer set and the Qiagen OneStep RT-PCR kit. Blood samples also contained most of the expanded thyroid clonotypes (frequency above 0.001), which suggests that blood repertoires may reflect thyroid immune responses. A model built on a 13 V-J signature distinguished ophthalmopathy from stable hyperthyroidism, reaching roughly 88% sensitivity and about 81% specificity in cross-validation and 80%/75% in testing. In validation, the model predicted progression to ophthalmopathy with just under 71% sensitivity and about 72% specificity, a median of around 6.6 months before onset. To identify distinguishing TCR V-J signatures, a discovery cohort of some 99 patients was used, comprising some 45 with Graves' ophthalmopathy and under 60 with stable Graves' hyperthyroidism. An independent validation cohort of about 20 hyperthyroidism patients and approximately 16 patients who later progressed to ophthalmopathy tested prospective prediction of ophthalmopathy. The 95 to 100 discovery patients were randomly split 7:3 into training and test sets. In addition, the study compared T-cell repertoires in thyroid tissue and in blood from about 6 Graves' hyperthyroidism patients. After sampling, hyperthyroidism patients received methimazole starting at 30 mg daily, and ophthalmopathy patients received high-dose intravenous methylprednisolone. The libraries were constructed in a second round of multiplex PCR and then size-selected and purified. Libraries were sequenced paired-end with 100 bp reads on an Illumina HiSeq2000. SOAPnuke was used to process the raw data, removing reads that contained adapters or uncalled bases, had a mean Phred below 15, or lacked an exact match to the constant primer or identifier. COPE v1.2.5 was used to merge high-quality paired reads, and clonotypes were defined as unique nucleotide sequences. MiTCR v1.1 was used to align clonotypes to the IMGT TRBV, TRBD and TRBJ reference segments. Only V-J combinations with frequency above 0.0001, covering 99% to 99.2% of repertoires, were analysed. The TCS score was defined as the ratio of F50 (clonal expansion) to E x V (chaos), calculated using BLOSUM62-based TCRdist between CDR3 peptides within each V-J. Welch's t-statistics and random forest reduced 450 to 600 V-J features to about 13, which were used in a naive Bayes classifier (R e1071). No statistical method was used to set the sample size in advance, and investigators knew the group allocation. The paper describes TCR Vbeta CDR3 sequencing of 135 peripheral blood samples, made up of some 42 ophthalmopathy patients, around 78 hyperthyroidism patients and some 17 progressor patients.

The chain is made from TRBV9 and TRBJ2-2; the D gene is perhaps TRBD1 or TRBD2, as each covers 7 bases. Sample: peripheral blood mononuclear cells (PBMCs), taken at new diagnosis, from a patient treated with antithyroid drugs. The receptor was derived from a woman under 30 with Graves disease. Donor details come from another sample of the same person, matched by shared clones. The base sequence is TGTGCCAGCAGCGATCCTCAGGGGGGGGGACCCGGGGAGCTGTTTTTT. It translates as CASSDPQGGGPGELFF.